This T cell receptor beta chain was observed in a study of shared clonotypes between healthy human individuals. Comments on this clone: The likely explanation is a read error, given a far larger clone one base away. The sample contains more than one DNA sequence encoding this CDR3.

Among the unsorted PBMC samples, replicate PCRs used approximately 320 ng DNA, roughly 30,000 T cell genomes. Profiling relied on immunoSEQ multiplex PCR, and the TCRdb table lists in-frame clones only, not all of them. The table records hundreds of thousands of clones, 70% to 80% of them present only once. CDR1 and CDR2 (germline): ENHRY, SYGVKD. This CDR3 region has 10 residues. The germline V and J ends were trimmed by 9 bases and 8 bases, with 9 bases remaining between them. Sample: PBMCs. This receptor was obtained from a woman aged 40 to 50 in good health. Some clones in this sample may be carry-over from other donors' samples. The chain carries TRBV10-3 and TRBJ2-3; D gene ambiguous. The CDR3 reads CAIGTRTQYF. As DNA, the CDR3 is TGTGCCATAGGTACACGTACGCAGTATTTT.